Reported below is one T cell receptor (beta chain). The sample belongs to a study of blood T cell repertoires in COVID-19. This table comes from immunoSEQ multiplex PCR, and its TCRdb copy is limited to in-frame clones, with some not included. The table lists around 150,000 clones, 75% to 85% of them singletons. The germline V gene encodes CDR1 ENHRY and CDR2 SYGVKD. Trimming took off 6 bases at V and 5 bases at J, with 15 bases between the two ends. The CDR3 loop spans 14 amino acids. Symptom resolution, clearance, or two negative PCRs marked the recovered donors of Cohort 3. The V and J genes are TRBV10-3 and TRBJ2-3; TRBD1 is a possible D gene (6 bases). Sequencing was performed on PBMCs or T cells enriched from blood (not recorded which). The sequence was collected from a woman aged 55 to 70 who had recovered from COVID-19. The CDR3 bases are TGTGCCATCAGAGACACAGGGCTTAGAGATACGCAGTATTTT. Its translation is CAIRDTGLRDTQYF.